These 7 T cell receptor beta chains came from one sample sequenced in a study of beta chain features in type 1 diabetes. Expressed TCRB transcripts were sequenced because the entire RNA isolate underwent reverse transcription. TCRdb's copy holds only in-frame clones and misses some; the assay was immunoSEQ multiplex PCR. The sample shows roughly 310,000 clones, approximately 11% of them seen only once. Material for sequencing was naive CD4+ T cells from blood. These receptors originate from a woman younger than 45 in good health.

The sample holds a few counts of this clone. In DNA, the CDR3 is TGTGCCAGCAGCCCATCCAGGGTTGAGCAGTTCTTC. Residues: CASSPSRVEQFF. The genes are TRBV9 and TRBJ2-1; D may be TRBD1 (5 bases). The CDR3 runs 12 residues. Germline V gene lookup returns CDR1 SGDLS and CDR2 YYNGEE. V was clipped by 4 bases and J by 9 bases, with 11 bases between them.

The rearrangement links TRBV19 to TRBJ2-7, with 7 bases aligning to TRBD2. CDR1 is LNHDA and CDR2 is SQIVND in the germline V gene (reference sequence). V was pared by 3 bases and J by 6 bases, with 5 bases of the junction left unmatched. This CDR3 is 13 amino acids long. The CDR3 bases are TGTGCCAGTAGTATGGGAGGGATGGGCGAGCAGTACTTC. Amino acids: CASSMGGMGEQYF.

The chain uses TRBV29-1 and TRBJ2-7, with 11 bases matching TRBD2. Germline V gene data show CDR1 as SQVTM and CDR2 as ANQGSEA. Germline trimming cut 4 bases from V and 4 bases from J; bases unmatched to any gene: 3. CDR3 length equals 13 residues. DNA for the CDR3: TGCAGCGTTGGTGGGACTAGCGGTTACGAGCAGTACTTC. Its translation: CSVGGTSGYEQYF.

The rearrangement links TRBV29-1 to TRBJ2-5; 8 bases fit TRBD1. V shed 1 base, J shed 5 bases, and the junction held 6 bases outside the gene matches. This CDR3 has 14 residues. Germline V gene lookup returns CDR1 SQVTM and CDR2 ANQGSEA. The CDR3 here is CSVEANRGWETQYF. As DNA, the CDR3 is TGCAGCGTTGAAGCTAACAGGGGGTGGGAGACCCAGTACTTC.

The sample holds a few counts of this clone. The chain has TRBV25-1 and TRBJ2-6, with D perhaps TRBD1 (6 bases). From germline, CDR1 is MGHDK and CDR2 SYGVNS. The CDR3 contains 15 residues. Trimming removed 4 bases from V and 4 bases from J, with 11 bases in between. This CDR3 is CASSGTGTGANVLTF. The CDR3 nucleotides are TGTGCCAGCAGTGGTACAGGGACCGGGGCCAACGTCCTGACTTTC.

The table lists this clone with a few counts. The chain couples TRBV6-5 to TRBJ2-7; D may be TRBD1 (5 bases). The germline V gene has CDR1 MNHEY and CDR2 SVGAGI. The CDR3 consists of 14 residues. Deletions cut 2 bases from V and 1 base from J, with 9 bases between. Here the CDR3 reads CASSYGAPSYEQYF. In DNA form, the CDR3 reads TGTGCCAGCAGTTACGGGGCCCCTTCCTACGAGCAGTACTTC.

J is TRBJ2-1 and V is TRBV29-1; D call uncertain. V was shortened by 3 bases and J by 0 bases, with 9 bases between the two germline ends. The germline CDR1 and CDR2 sequences are SQVTM and ANQGSEA. This CDR3 region has 14 residues. The CDR3 protein is CSVDGPSSYNEQFF. As DNA, the CDR3 is TGCAGCGTTGATGGGCCAAGCTCCTACAATGAGCAGTTCTTC.